This T cell receptor beta chain was observed in a study of T cell changes during pregnancy in multiple sclerosis. Libraries were prepared by immunoSEQ multiplex PCR; TCRdb keeps only in-frame clonotypes and omits some of them. The sample shows under 80,000 clones, around 94% of them seen only once. V was clipped by 5 bases and J by 6 bases; unmatched bases: 11. Germline V gene sequence: CDR1 ENHRY, CDR2 SYGVKD. The CDR3 loop spans 18 amino acids. The V and J genes are TRBV10-3 and TRBJ2-3; 16 bases align to TRBD2. The sequence came from a female donor with multiple sclerosis, enrolled in a pregnancy study. The sequences come from peripheral blood, collected in the third trimester of pregnancy. CDR3 coding DNA: TGTGCCATCAGTACACCGGGACTAGCGGGGGGGCCGGTCGATACGCAGTATTTT. Translating it yields CAISTPGLAGGPVDTQYF.